A selection of T cell receptor beta chains follows, all from one sample in a study of blood T cell repertoires in COVID-19. Produced via immunoSEQ multiplex PCR; TCRdb's table is partial and in-frame only. The data contain approximately 220,000 clones, around 86% of them seen just once; the ten biggest clones take up about 4.5%. Sequencing used peripheral blood. These receptors all come from a man aged 50 to 60 with acute or convalescent COVID-19. CDR3s include the opening cysteine and the closing phenylalanine or tryptophan. A D gene is named only where the DNA matches it firmly. Size tells how often a clone was seen (once, few, many) or the class of an expanded clone, and some rows leave it out.

size	V	J	D	CDR3	DNA
.	TRBV12-5	TRBJ2-1	TRBD2	CASGLVRGLLYQAGGSNNEQFF	TGTGCTAGTGGTTTGGTACGTGGGCTTTTGTATCAAGCGGGGGGCAGTAACAATGAGCAGTTCTTC
.	TRBV11-2	TRBJ2-7	.	CASSDHGSSYEQYF	TGTGCCAGCAGCGACCATGGGAGCTCCTACGAGCAGTACTTC
once	TRBV7-8	TRBJ1-5	.	CASSLQTGLSNQPQHF	TGTGCCAGCAGCCTACAGACAGGTTTGAGCAATCAGCCCCAGCATTTT
.	TRBV5-1	TRBJ2-7	TRBD2	CASSSTSGGRYEQYF	TGCGCCAGCAGCTCAACTAGCGGGGGTCGATACGAGCAGTACTTC
.	TRBV2	TRBJ2-7	.	CASSELGARGGRGEQYF	TGTGCCAGCAGTGAGTTGGGGGCCAGGGGCGGGCGCGGCGAGCAGTACTTC
.	TRBV7-9	TRBJ1-2	TRBD1	CASSLTGANYGYTF	TGTGCCAGCAGCTTAACAGGGGCTAACTATGGCTACACCTTC
few	TRBV6-5	TRBJ2-3	TRBD2	CASSFREGTQYF	TGTGCCAGCAGTTTCAGGGAGGGTACGCAGTATTTT
.	TRBV7-3	TRBJ1-5	.	CASSLSGNSNQPQHF	TGTGCCAGCAGCTTATCGGGGAATAGCAATCAGCCCCAGCATTTT
.	TRBV5-5	TRBJ1-1	TRBD1	CASSLWRQGAVAFF	TGTGCCAGCAGCTTATGGAGACAGGGGGCGGTTGCTTTCTTT
.	TRBV4-1	TRBJ2-3	TRBD2	CASSLAGGLAFVSDTQYF	TGCGCCAGCAGCCTAGCAGGCGGACTAGCGTTTGTCTCAGATACGCAGTATTTT
.	TRBV30	TRBJ2-7	TRBD1	CAWSVPLTGAPYEQYF	TGTGCCTGGAGTGTACCCTTGACAGGGGCCCCCTACGAGCAGTACTTC